Listed below are T cell receptor beta chains from one sample, sequenced in a study of OX40 agonist ivuxolimab in advanced cancers. The protocol was immunoSEQ multiplex PCR, while the TCRdb copy is restricted to in-frame clones and leaves out a portion. Here the sample spans around 100,000 clones, about 91% being singletons. Source: CD4+ or CD8+ T cells sorted from blood, taken in a trial of the OX40 agonist ivuxolimab. All receptors come from an adult with an advanced solid tumor such as melanoma, head and neck, liver or kidney cancer. Each CDR3 is given with its conserved first and last residue. The D gene is left open where the match is weak. Clone size is stated in some rows and not others, as once, few, many or a class when expanded.

J gene | V gene | clone size | CDR3 length | D gene | CDR3 protein | CDR3 DNA
TRBJ2-1 | TRBV7-8 | . | 15 | . | CASSLRRDPPNEQFF | TGTGCCAGCAGCTTACGCCGGGACCCCCCCAATGAGCAGTTCTTC
TRBJ2-1 | TRBV19 | . | 15 | TRBD2 | CASSVLPSGRNEQFF | TGTGCCAGTAGCGTTCTTCCGAGCGGGAGGAATGAGCAGTTCTTC
TRBJ2-7 | TRBV6-5 | few | 12 | . | CASSPTGNEQYF | TGTGCCAGCAGTCCCACAGGGAACGAGCAGTACTTC
TRBJ2-7 | TRBV19 | once | 16 | TRBD2 | CASSRTSGRGTYEQYF | TGTGCCAGTAGTAGAACCAGCGGGAGGGGAACCTACGAGCAGTACTTC
TRBJ2-1 | TRBV7-2 | . | 19 | TRBD2 | CASSLEVERSGSFYNEQFF | TGTGCCAGCAGCTTAGAAGTCGAACGCAGCGGGAGCTTCTACAATGAGCAGTTCTTC
TRBJ2-3 | TRBV29-1 | . | 14 | TRBD1 | CSSQGAVSTDTQYF | TGCAGTTCCCAGGGGGCGGTTAGCACAGATACGCAGTATTTT
TRBJ2-6 | TRBV28 | . | 15 | TRBD1 | CASSKTGSGANVLTF | TGTGCCAGCAGTAAGACAGGGAGTGGGGCCAACGTCCTGACTTTC
TRBJ2-1 | TRBV7-3 | . | 18 | TRBD2 | CASSLRGGSGSSYNEQFF | TGTGCCAGCAGCTTAAGGGGCGGGAGCGGGAGCTCCTACAATGAGCAGTTCTTC
TRBJ1-2 | TRBV27 | . | 16 | . | CASSPHVTEPNYGYTF | TGTGCCAGCAGTCCTCACGTGACGGAACCGAACTATGGCTACACCTTC
TRBJ1-1 | TRBV2 | once | 12 | TRBD1 | CASSGQGYEAFF | TGTGCCAGCAGTGGACAGGGATATGAAGCTTTCTTT
TRBJ1-1 | TRBV4-3 | . | 13 | . | CASREAMNTEAFF | TGCGCCAGCAGGGAAGCCATGAACACTGAAGCTTTCTTT
TRBJ2-6 | TRBV7-2 | . | 16 | TRBD1 | CASSLRTGPGANVLTF | TGTGCCAGCAGCTTAAGGACAGGGCCCGGGGCCAACGTCCTGACTTTC
TRBJ2-7 | TRBV4-1 | . | 15 | TRBD2 | CASSQPTSGRYEQYF | TGCGCCAGCAGCCAACCGACTAGCGGACGCTACGAGCAGTACTTC
TRBJ2-3 | TRBV20-1 | . | 11 | . | CSAAETDTQYF | TGCAGTGCTGCAGAGACAGATACGCAGTATTTT
TRBJ2-7 | TRBV4-1 | . | 19 | TRBD1 | CASSQDLGQGTGVRGEQYF | TGCGCCAGCAGCCAAGATTTAGGACAGGGGACAGGCGTTAGGGGCGAGCAGTACTTC
TRBJ1-4 | TRBV11-2 | . | 14 | . | CASSLRSNNEKLFF | TGTGCCAGCAGCTTGAGAAGTAATAATGAAAAACTGTTTTTT
TRBJ1-1 | TRBV6-5 | . | 14 | . | CASSPGAMNTEAFF | TGTGCCAGCAGTCCGGGAGCAATGAACACTGAAGCTTTCTTT
TRBJ2-2 | TRBV19 | . | 15 | TRBD1 | CASSIGQGESGELFF | TGTGCCAGTAGTATAGGACAGGGGGAGAGCGGGGAGCTGTTTTTT
TRBJ1-5 | TRBV6-1 | . | 15 | . | CATTPGKVGSQPQHF | TGTGCAACCACCCCTGGGAAGGTAGGGAGCCAGCCCCAGCATTTT
TRBJ2-5 | TRBV5-4 | . | 10 | . | CASGKETQYF | TGTGCCAGCGGGAAAGAGACCCAGTACTTC
TRBJ2-1 | TRBV20-1 | . | 11 | . | CSARGPNEQFF | TGCAGTGCTAGAGGACCGAATGAGCAGTTCTTC
TRBJ2-7 | TRBV7-2 | . | 15 | TRBD1 | CASSPWTGTTDEQYF | TGTGCCAGCAGCCCCTGGACAGGGACGACCGACGAGCAGTACTTC
TRBJ2-3 | TRBV9 | . | 14 | TRBD2 | CASSGGTRRDTQYF | TGTGCCAGCAGCGGTGGGACTAGGAGAGATACGCAGTATTTT
TRBJ1-5 | TRBV28 | . | 17 | . | CASSPTRGTLGDQPQHF | TGTGCCAGCAGTCCTACGCGGGGCACCTTGGGGGATCAGCCCCAGCATTTT
TRBJ1-2 | TRBV5-1 | once | 14 | . | CASSSDPPNYGYTF | TGCGCCAGCAGCTCGGACCCACCTAACTATGGCTACACCTTC
TRBJ1-1 | TRBV4-1 | . | 16 | . | CASSQPRGGKNTEAFF | TGCGCCAGCAGCCAACCTCGGGGGGGTAAGAACACTGAAGCTTTCTTT
TRBJ2-2 | TRBV9 | . | 15 | . | CASSVEASYTGELFF | TGTGCCAGCAGCGTAGAGGCTAGCTACACCGGGGAGCTGTTTTTT
TRBJ1-1 | TRBV21-1 | . | 15 | . | CASSPGTGANTEAFF | TGTGCCAGCAGCCCGGGGACAGGGGCGAACACTGAAGCTTTCTTT
TRBJ1-1 | TRBV5-1 | . | 14 | . | CASSNREGGTEAFF | TGCGCCAGCAGCAACAGGGAGGGGGGCACTGAAGCTTTCTTT
TRBJ1-2 | TRBV14 | . | 15 | TRBD1 | CASSPLGGYDYGYTF | TGTGCCAGCAGCCCTTTAGGGGGCTACGACTATGGCTACACCTTC
TRBJ1-2 | TRBV2 | few | 13 | . | CASSVQENYGYTF | TGTGCCAGCAGTGTCCAGGAGAACTATGGCTACACCTTC
TRBJ2-1 | TRBV7-9 | . | 14 | . | CASTFIGSFDEQFF | TGTGCCAGCACCTTTATAGGGTCGTTCGATGAGCAGTTCTTC
TRBJ2-2 | TRBV9 | . | 15 | . | CASSPTTGNTGELFF | TGTGCCAGCAGCCCAACGACAGGGAACACCGGGGAGCTGTTTTTT